This T cell receptor (beta chain) is from a study of T cell changes during pregnancy in multiple sclerosis. Some clones are missing from TCRdb's copy, which holds only in-frame ones; the method was immunoSEQ multiplex PCR. The sample yields 25,000 to 35,000 clones, 90% seen once. Germline CDR1 reads SEHNR; CDR2 reads FQNEAQ (reference sequence). The CDR3 runs to 15 residues. Trimming removed 1 base at V and 2 bases at J, with 10 bases between. The sample here was CD4+ T cells from peripheral blood mononuclear cells, taken in the second trimester of pregnancy. The gene calls are TRBV7-9 and TRBJ2-3; D is perhaps TRBD2 (5 bases). This TCR was sampled from a female donor in good health, enrolled as a control in a pregnancy study. The CDR3 spells CASSLGAGNTDTQYF. CDR3 coding DNA: TGTGCCAGCAGCTTAGGGGCGGGTAACACAGATACGCAGTATTTT.